A selection of T cell receptor beta chains follows, all from one sample in a study of blood T cell repertoires in COVID-19. Here immunoSEQ multiplex PCR was the method, and the copy in TCRdb shows in-frame clones only, minus some. This sample has approximately 380,000 clones, with 75% to 90% found just once. The sequenced sample consisted of peripheral blood. The source is a woman between 18 and 30 years old with acute or convalescent COVID-19. Each CDR3 is given with its conserved first and last residue. The D gene is left open where the match is weak. Not all rows give a size; the values are once, few, many and, for expanded clones, a class.

size,D,V,J,CDR3,DNA
.,TRBD1,TRBV19,TRBJ2-7,CASSMLTGAGEQYF,TGTGCCAGTAGTATGCTGACAGGGGCTGGAGAGCAGTACTTC
.,.,TRBV6-5,TRBJ2-1,CASSYSRAPKDNEQFF,TGTGCCAGCAGTTACTCGAGGGCCCCTAAGGATAATGAGCAGTTCTTC
.,TRBD1,TRBV29-1,TRBJ2-7,CSVGPGQGYEQYF,TGCAGCGTTGGACCGGGACAGGGGTACGAGCAGTACTTC
.,TRBD1,TRBV27,TRBJ2-7,CASSLTRQGVEQYF,TGTGCCAGCAGTTTGACAAGACAGGGGGTCGAGCAGTACTTC
.,.,TRBV11-2,TRBJ1-1,CASSLDRRAEAFF,TGTGCCAGCAGCTTAGACAGGCGGGCTGAAGCTTTCTTT
.,.,TRBV2,TRBJ2-2,CASSVALTGELFF,TGTGCCAGCAGTGTGGCTCTTACCGGGGAGCTGTTTTTT
.,.,TRBV5-1,TRBJ1-1,CASSSDEIWPRGLGNTEAFF,TGCGCCAGCAGTTCCGATGAAATCTGGCCCCGCGGGCTGGGGAACACTGAAGCTTTCTTT
.,TRBD1,TRBV2,TRBJ2-5,CASSWTLQGAVEETQYF,TGTGCCAGCAGTTGGACGTTGCAGGGGGCAGTGGAAGAGACCCAGTACTTC
.,.,TRBV6-5,TRBJ1-5,CASSLSGGNQPQHF,TGTGCCAGCAGTTTGTCGGGAGGCAATCAGCCCCAGCATTTT
.,.,TRBV7-9,TRBJ1-1,CASSPTQNTEAFF,TGTGCCAGCAGCCCGACACAGAACACTGAAGCTTTCTTT
.,TRBD1,TRBV5-6,TRBJ2-3,CASSTGTGDGTDTQYF,TGTGCCAGCAGCACAGGGACAGGGGATGGCACAGATACGCAGTATTTT
.,TRBD1,TRBV5-6,TRBJ1-2,CASSSKELGQGAF,TGTGCCAGCAGCTCTAAAGAACTGGGACAGGGCGCCTTC
.,.,TRBV19,TRBJ1-5,CASRTGAGRNQPQHF,TGTGCCAGTAGGACTGGGGCGGGGAGGAATCAGCCCCAGCATTTT
.,.,TRBV29-1,TRBJ1-1,CSVATPGGNTEAFF,TGCAGCGTTGCTACACCTGGAGGAAACACTGAAGCTTTCTTT
.,TRBD1,TRBV9,TRBJ1-1,CASSQGGRDTEAFF,TGTGCCAGCAGCCAGGGGGGAAGGGACACTGAAGCTTTCTTT
.,TRBD1,TRBV6-6,TRBJ1-1,CASSLQGARTEAFF,TGTGCCAGCAGTTTACAGGGGGCGCGGACTGAAGCTTTCTTT
once,.,TRBV19,TRBJ1-4,CASYGLGPSNEKLFF,TGTGCCTCGTACGGGCTGGGGCCCTCAAATGAAAAACTGTTTTTT
.,.,TRBV4-2,TRBJ2-1,CASSQEDGLRGEQFF,TGTGCCAGCAGCCAAGAGGATGGCCTACGGGGTGAGCAGTTCTTC
.,TRBD1,TRBV28,TRBJ1-3,CASSRAGTGRGNTIYF,TGTGCCAGCAGCAGAGCCGGGACAGGGCGGGGAAACACCATATATTTT
.,.,TRBV5-1,TRBJ2-3,CASKGARDTQYF,TGCGCCAGCAAAGGGGCGAGGGATACGCAGTATTTT
.,TRBD2,TRBV11-2,TRBJ2-7,CASSLWTSGGDFSYEQYF,TGTGCCAGCAGCTTATGGACTAGCGGGGGGGATTTCTCCTACGAGCAGTACTTC
.,TRBD2,TRBV24-1,TRBJ2-7,CAALTSGLYEQYF,TGTGCCGCTTTGACTAGCGGGCTTTACGAGCAGTACTTC
.,.,TRBV5-1,TRBJ2-1,CASSLDPGDNEQFF,TGCGCCAGCAGCTTGGACCCGGGAGACAATGAGCAGTTCTTC
.,.,TRBV2,TRBJ1-1,CASSGRGAFF,TGTGCCAGCAGTGGGAGAGGAGCTTTCTTT
.,TRBD1,TRBV27,TRBJ1-2,CASSGQGNDYGYTF,TGTGCCAGCAGTGGACAGGGGAACGACTATGGCTACACCTTC
.,TRBD1,TRBV5-1,TRBJ1-1,CASSSTGGGTEAFF,TGCGCCAGCAGCTCCACAGGGGGCGGCACTGAAGCTTTCTTT
.,TRBD2,TRBV9,TRBJ2-2,CASSPQAGGGNTGELFF,TGTGCCAGCAGCCCCCAAGCGGGAGGGGGGAACACCGGGGAGCTGTTTTTT
.,TRBD1,TRBV5-1,TRBJ1-2,CASSLTTGAYGYTF,TGCGCCAGCAGCTTAACCACAGGGGCCTATGGCTACACCTTC
.,TRBD1,TRBV5-6,TRBJ1-4,CASSPFYSFRDRENEKLFF,TGTGCCAGCAGCCCCTTCTACTCCTTCCGGGACAGGGAGAATGAAAAACTGTTTTTT
.,.,TRBV19,TRBJ1-2,CASSIKAAGGPYGYTF,TGTGCCAGTAGTATAAAGGCTGCGGGGGGCCCTTATGGCTACACCTTC
.,TRBD2,TRBV24-1,TRBJ2-1,CATSDKAGLAGVNEQFF,TGTGCCACCAGTGACAAGGCGGGACTAGCGGGGGTGAATGAGCAGTTCTTC
.,.,TRBV7-9,TRBJ2-6,CASSLGTGSGANVLTF,TGTGCCAGCAGCTTAGGAACCGGTTCTGGGGCCAACGTCCTGACTTTC
.,.,TRBV5-1,TRBJ1-1,CASSLAQWGGGTEAFF,TGCGCCAGCAGCTTGGCCCAATGGGGAGGGGGCACTGAAGCTTTCTTT
.,.,TRBV19,TRBJ1-2,CASRGANYGYTF,TGTGCCAGTAGGGGAGCTAACTATGGCTACACCTTC
.,.,TRBV5-8,TRBJ1-2,CATGEGERSYTF,TGTGCCACGGGAGAGGGAGAAAGGAGCTACACCTTC
.,TRBD2,TRBV11-2,TRBJ2-7,CASSFRLGGSPYEQYF,TGTGCCAGCAGCTTCCGTCTTGGCGGGAGTCCCTACGAGCAGTACTTC
few,TRBD2,TRBV19,TRBJ2-1,CASSNKGRREGLNEQFF,TGTGCCAGTAGTAACAAGGGCCGGCGGGAGGGGCTCAATGAGCAGTTCTTC
.,TRBD2,TRBV10-3,TRBJ2-1,CAISEPSGTSGSYEQFF,TGTGCCATCAGTGAGCCTTCGGGGACTAGCGGGAGCTATGAGCAGTTCTTC
.,.,TRBV11-2,TRBJ2-7,CASSFGGYRYEQYF,TGTGCCAGCAGCTTTGGGGGGTACCGGTACGAGCAGTACTTC
.,.,TRBV7-2,TRBJ1-5,CASSLSGGGKPQHF,TGTGCCAGCAGCTTAAGTGGTGGGGGCAAGCCCCAGCATTTT
.,.,TRBV5-1,TRBJ2-1,CASSTGISTYNEQFF,TGCGCCAGCAGCACAGGGATCAGCACCTACAATGAGCAGTTCTTC
once,.,TRBV6-6,TRBJ2-4,CASSYRGVLAKNIQYF,TGTGCCAGCAGTTACAGAGGAGTACTAGCCAAAAACATTCAGTACTTC
.,.,TRBV24-1,TRBJ2-7,CATPQGPTGYEQYF,TGTGCCACTCCCCAAGGACCGACGGGGTACGAGCAGTACTTC
.,.,TRBV19,TRBJ2-1,CASSIDGQTHEQFF,TGTGCCAGTAGTATAGACGGACAGACCCATGAGCAGTTCTTC
.,TRBD1,TRBV24-1,TRBJ1-4,CATSAGTGSEKLFF,TGTGCCACCAGTGCCGGGACAGGGAGTGAAAAACTGTTTTTT
few,.,TRBV4-1,TRBJ1-2,CASSQGQGSYGYTF,TGCGCCAGCAGCCAAGGGCAGGGGAGCTATGGCTACACCTTC
.,.,TRBV7-9,TRBJ1-4,CASSLGGILNEKLFF,TGTGCCAGCAGCTTAGGAGGAATCCTTAATGAAAAACTGTTTTTT
once,.,TRBV7-9,TRBJ1-2,CASSLGGVQDLYGYTF,TGTGCCAGCAGCTTAGGGGGGGTACAGGACTTGTATGGCTACACCTTC
.,TRBD1,TRBV28,TRBJ2-7,CASRTLGQGGREQYF,TGTGCCAGCAGGACCTTGGGACAGGGGGGTCGGGAGCAGTACTTC
.,.,TRBV24-1,TRBJ2-3,CATSEHGTTDTQYF,TGTGCCACCAGTGAGCACGGGACTACAGATACGCAGTATTTT
.,.,TRBV7-9,TRBJ1-1,CASSFQGGNTEAFF,TGTGCCAGCAGCTTCCAGGGCGGAAACACTGAAGCTTTCTTT
.,.,TRBV6-6,TRBJ2-3,CASSTWGPDTQYF,TGTGCCAGCAGTACTTGGGGGCCCGATACGCAGTATTTT
.,.,TRBV7-2,TRBJ1-6,CASSLGTWGGNSPLHF,TGTGCCAGCAGCTTAGGGACGTGGGGAGGCAATTCACCCCTCCACTTT
.,.,TRBV6-6,TRBJ1-4,CASSRPYHEKLFF,TGTGCCAGCAGCCGCCCCTATCATGAAAAACTGTTTTTT